One sample yielded the 30 T cell receptor beta chains listed below, sequenced in a study of T cell repertoires in cytomegalovirus infection. Using its own MiXCR run on the reads, TCRdb lists one record per CDR3 protein. Of about 830,000 distinct CDR3 sequences in the sample, about 31% were seen once. Antigen specificity for these receptors is unknown. The sequencing used cultured CD8+ T cells from PBMCs, collected from culture after CMV antigen stimulation. These TCRs come from a human donor in good health (CMV status not recorded). Some clones in this sample may be carry-over from other donors' samples.

This clonotype turned up a few times. The rearrangement links TRBV7-9 to TRBJ1-2; 7 positions agree with TRBD1. Germline CDR1 is SEHNR and CDR2 is FQNEAQ (reference sequence). This CDR3 is built from 15 residues. V lost 5 bases, J lost 3 bases, and 9 bases stayed unmatched. The DNA for the CDR3 is TGTGCCAGCAGCCTACAGGGGAGGATTGACTATGGCTACACCTTC. This gives the protein CASSLQGRIDYGYTF.

This clonotype was observed at least ten times. This sequence joins TRBV7-9 and TRBJ1-5; the D is unclear. Per germline, CDR1 SEHNR and CDR2 FQNEAQ (reference sequence). V was shortened by 1 base and J by 9 bases, with 10 bases between the two germline ends. The CDR3 extends over 13 amino acids. The CDR3 region has the DNA TGTGCCAGCAGCTTAGGTAAGGGTAGGCCCCAGCATTTT. It encodes CASSLGKGRPQHF.

V usage is TRBV28 and J usage is TRBJ2-7; D is unclear. V was trimmed by 1 base and J by 4 bases, leaving 17 bases between them. The V gene's germline CDR1 is MDHEN and CDR2 SYDVKM. The CDR3 loop spans 16 amino acids. The CDR3 DNA sequence: TGTGCCAGCAGTTTATCGGGCGAGACTGATCTATACGAGCAGTACGTC. Translation: CASSLSGETDLYEQYV.

DNA for the CDR3: TGCAGTGCTAGAGATAAAAACAGGGCAACTGGAAACACCATATATTTT. Protein sequence: CSARDKNRATGNTIYF. This chain uses TRBV20-1 with TRBJ1-3; possible D gene TRBD1, 6 bases. Germline V lookup: CDR1 DFQATT, CDR2 SNEGSKA (reference sequence). The CDR3 length is 16 residues. The germline V and J ends were trimmed by 0 bases and 2 bases, with 14 bases remaining between them.

This clonotype came up many times. The V gene is TRBV7-6, the J gene TRBJ1-6; unclear D gene. The CDR3 length is 17 residues. Trimming took 1 base from V and 2 from J, leaving 12 bases between them. CDR1 and CDR2 (germline): SGHVS, FNYEAQ. The CDR3: CASSLDIGQTYNSPLHF. In DNA, the CDR3 is TGTGCCAGCAGCTTAGATATAGGGCAAACCTATAATTCACCCCTCCACTTT.

The chain couples TRBV6-6 to TRBJ1-1, with TRBD1 as a possible D gene (5 bases). Looked up from germline, CDR1 is MNHNY and CDR2 is SVGAGI (reference sequence). The CDR3 loop spans 13 amino acids. The V gene lost 10 bases and the J gene lost 6 bases, with 18 bases spanning the gap. The CDR3 sequence is CATSKGLGPEAFF. CDR3 coding DNA: TGTGCCACCTCTAAGGGGCTCGGCCCTGAAGCTTTCTTT.

V usage is TRBV10-1 and J usage is TRBJ1-1; tentatively, D is TRBD1 (6 bases). V was cut by 3 bases and J by 5 bases, with 16 bases left in between. The CDR3 length is 15 residues. CDR1 WNHNN and CDR2 SYGVQD come from the germline V gene (reference sequence). CDR3 in amino acids: CASSDPGAPGTEAFF. The DNA for the CDR3 is TGCGCCAGCAGTGACCCAGGGGCCCCGGGGACTGAAGCTTTCTTT.

This clonotype was observed a few times. The gene calls are TRBV27 and TRBJ2-1; D possibly corresponds to TRBD1 (6 bases). Germline V gene lookup returns CDR1 MNHEY and CDR2 SMNVEV (reference sequence). This CDR3 has 12 residues. The V end lost 4 bases, the J end lost 13 bases, and 14 bases lay between the germline ends. The CDR3 sequence: CASSSTDSPQFF. CDR3 sequence (DNA): TGTGCCAGCAGTTCTACGGACAGCCCACAGTTCTTC.

The rearrangement joins TRBV6-5 to TRBJ1-1; D is uncertain. Between the trimmed V and J ends, which lost 2 bases and 3 bases, there was a span of 10 bases. The CDR3 loop spans 14 amino acids. CDR1 and CDR2 from the germline V gene are MNHEY and SVGAGI. CDR3 region: CASSYGRADTEAFF. DNA for the CDR3: TGTGCCAGCAGTTACGGGAGGGCGGACACTGAAGCTTTCTTT.

The CDR3 region is CASSSGLAEPYNEQFF. CDR3 coding DNA: TGTGCCAGCAGCTCCGGACTAGCGGAACCCTACAATGAGCAGTTCTTC. The chain recombines TRBV7-9 with TRBJ2-1; 10 bases agree with TRBD2. CDR3 size: 16 residues. In germline, CDR1 is SEHNR, CDR2 FQNEAQ (reference sequence). Trimming at V came to 4 bases and at J to 2 bases, leaving 5 bases not matched to a gene.

The sample holds a few counts of this clonotype. This rearrangement joins TRBV7-9 to TRBJ2-3; TRBD1 is a possible D gene (5 bases). CDR1 is SEHNR and CDR2 is FQNEAQ in the germline V gene (reference sequence). Trimming removed 11 bases from V and 0 bases from J, with 12 bases in between. The CDR3 contains 13 residues. The CDR3 DNA follows: TGTGCCGCTGGGGCCCCAAGCACAGATACGCAGTATTTT. This gives the protein CAAGAPSTDTQYF.

This clonotype has a handful of counts. The V gene is TRBV7-9, the J gene TRBJ2-1; the match to TRBD2 covers 10 bases. The V segment lost 4 bases and the J segment 6 bases; nucleotides outside the gene matches: 9. Germline assignment: CDR1 SEHNR and CDR2 FQNEAQ (reference sequence). The CDR3 covers 16 residues. CDR3 region: CASSSPWSGGANEQFF. The CDR3 bases are TGTGCCAGCAGCTCCCCGTGGAGCGGGGGGGCCAATGAGCAGTTCTTC.

Worth noting for this clonotype: This CDR3 fails to terminate in the conserved phenylalanine or tryptophan, so it likely reflects a read error. CDR3 DNA: TGTGCCAGCAGCGAACAGGGTTGGAAGACAGATACGCAGTATTAT. This encodes CASSEQGWKTDTQYY. This chain uses TRBV7-2 with TRBJ2-3; the D gene is possibly TRBD1 (6 bases). CDR1 and CDR2 from the germline V gene are SGHTA and FQGNSA. Deletions cut 5 bases from V and 3 bases from J, with 15 bases between. The CDR3 covers 15 residues.

This clonotype was observed at least ten times. CDR3 sequence: CASSLSGEKLFF. The CDR3, as DNA: TGTGCCAGCAGTTTATCCGGGGAAAAACTGTTTTTT. The rearrangement joins TRBV27 to TRBJ1-4, with D hard to call. Per the germline V gene, CDR1 is MNHEY and CDR2 is SMNVEV (reference sequence). The CDR3 covers 12 residues. V gave up 0 bases and J gave up 8 bases, with 4 bases separating them.

V gene TRBV5-8 combines with J gene TRBJ1-6; no definite D call. CDR1 and CDR2 from the germline V gene are SGHTS and YDEGEE. Between the trimmed V and J ends, which lost 3 bases and 0 bases, there was a span of 10 bases. The CDR3 has 16 amino acids. CDR3 loop: CASSWLGSSYNSPLHF. For the CDR3, the DNA is TGTGCCAGCAGCTGGCTGGGGAGCTCCTATAATTCACCCCTCCACTTT.

The chain couples TRBV12-3 or TRBV12-4 to TRBJ1-6; 8 bases align to TRBD1. The CDR3 is made up of 16 amino acids. J lost 3 bases, V lost 4 bases, and 5 bases had no gene match. CDR3 coding DNA: TGTGCCAGCAGTTACCTGACAGGGGACTATAATTCACCCCTCCACTTT. This translates into CASSYLTGDYNSPLHF.

This clonotype has at least ten counts. This chain connects TRBV7-2 to TRBJ2-1; 7 bases line up with TRBD2. CDR1 is SGHTA and CDR2 is FQGNSA in the germline V gene. The V gene end was trimmed by 1 base and the J gene end by 0 bases; junction bases not matched to a gene: 6. There are 17 residues in the CDR3. CDR3 sequence reads: CASSLEGSGYSYNEQFF. Here the CDR3 DNA reads TGTGCCAGCAGCTTAGAGGGTAGCGGGTACTCCTACAATGAGCAGTTCTTC.

Points on this clonotype: Since a much larger clone is just one base distant, this may be a read error. CDR3 loop: CASKGHTQYF. The CDR3 nucleotides are TGTGCCAGCAAGGGACATACGCAGTATTTT. The chain couples TRBV2 to TRBJ2-3; either TRBD1 or TRBD2 may supply D (5 bases each). The CDR3 spans 10 residues. V lost 7 bases and J lost 7, with 6 bases in between. CDR1 SNHLY and CDR2 FYNNEI come from the germline V gene.

This clonotype was seen a handful of times. The J gene is TRBJ2-7, the V gene TRBV28, with D possibly matching TRBD1 (5 bases). The V gene's germline CDR1 is MDHEN and CDR2 SYDVKM. This CDR3 is built from 16 residues. The V gene lost 1 base and the J gene lost 5 bases, with 18 bases spanning the gap. The DNA for the CDR3 is TGTGCCAGCAGTTTATCCCTCCAACGACAGTTAAACGAGCAGTACGTC. It yields the protein CASSLSLQRQLNEQYV.

This clonotype was counted ten times or more. The V gene is TRBV12-3 or TRBV12-4, the J gene TRBJ2-7; D is ambiguous. The V gene lost 2 bases and the J gene lost 2 bases, with 7 bases spanning the gap. The CDR3 totals 13 residues. CDR3 loop: CASSLTQTYEQYF. The CDR3 coding sequence is TGTGCCAGCAGTTTAACGCAAACCTACGAGCAGTACTTC.

Only a few counts were recorded for this clonotype. The genes are TRBV11-2 and TRBJ2-5; 10 positions match TRBD2. CDR1 is SGHAT and CDR2 is FQNNGV in the germline V gene. The CDR3 is 17 residues long. The V gene end was trimmed by 7 bases and the J gene end by 4 bases; junction bases not matched to a gene: 15. The chain's CDR3 is CASIALGTSVFGETQYF. The CDR3, as DNA: TGTGCCAGCATCGCGCTCGGGACTAGCGTCTTCGGAGAGACCCAGTACTTC.

This clonotype came up once. This sequence joins TRBV7-4 and TRBJ2-5; D is unresolved. The germline gives CDR1 SGHVT, CDR2 SQSDAQ. Trimming left V 1 base short and J 5 bases short, with 8 bases between. The CDR3 has 13 amino acids. The CDR3 region is CASSLENGETQYF. In DNA form, the CDR3 reads TGTGCCAGCAGCTTAGAAAACGGGGAGACCCAGTACTTC.

This chain links TRBV6-5 with TRBJ1-1; D may be TRBD1 (5 bases). From germline, CDR1 is MNHEY and CDR2 SVGAGI. The length of the CDR3 is 15 residues. The ends were cut back, 4 bases at V and 5 bases at J, with 17 bases in the middle. Here the CDR3 DNA reads TGTGCCAGCAGTTCCCTCCCCGGGGGAGGTACTGAAGCTTTCTTT. Its translation: CASSSLPGGGTEAFF.

This clonotype was observed a handful of times. The V gene is TRBV6-6, the J gene TRBJ2-1; 11 nucleotides align to TRBD2. J was trimmed by 5 bases and V by 2 bases; bases with no gene match: 8. From germline, CDR1 is MNHNY and CDR2 SVGAGI (reference sequence). The length of the CDR3 is 17 residues. In DNA form, the CDR3 reads TGTGCCAGCAGTTACGGAAATAGCGGGGGGGACAACAATGAGCAGTTCTTC. It translates to CASSYGNSGGDNNEQFF.

The J gene is TRBJ1-4, the V gene TRBV12-3 or TRBV12-4; no clear D. This CDR3 contains 13 residues. The V end was cut by 4 bases, the J end by 12 bases, with 15 bases between. The CDR3 loop is CASSSPGQEELFF. As DNA, the CDR3 is TGTGCCAGCAGTTCACCGGGCCAGGAGGAACTGTTTTTT.

The chain carries TRBV7-9 and TRBJ2-4, with 9 bases matching TRBD1. The CDR3 runs 16 residues. Germline CDR1 reads SEHNR; CDR2 reads FQNEAQ (reference sequence). Unmatched junction bases numbered 11, after V lost 5 bases and J lost 6 bases. CDR3 nucleotides: TGTGCCAGCAGCCCCCCCCGGGACAGGGCTACAAACATTCAGTACTTC. Translation gives CASSPPRDRATNIQYF.

The table lists this clonotype with a few counts. This chain connects TRBV19 to TRBJ1-5; no clear D. The V end lost 7 bases, the J end lost 3 bases, and 19 bases lay between the germline ends. Germline V lookup: CDR1 LNHDA, CDR2 SQIVND (reference sequence). CDR3 size: 16 residues. DNA for the CDR3: TGTGCCAGTACTGAGGTTTTGGAATGGGTCAATCAGCCCCAGCATTTT. Its translation is CASTEVLEWVNQPQHF.

The chain couples TRBV18 to TRBJ2-7, with 9 bases lining up with TRBD1. The CDR3 has 16 amino acids. CDR1 KGHSH and CDR2 LQKENI come from the germline V gene. The V gene end was trimmed by 6 bases and the J gene end by 2 bases; junction bases not matched to a gene: 11. CDR3 sequence (DNA): TGTGCCAGCTCCCTAACGACAGGGGGACCACCCTACGAGCAGTACGTC. This translates into CASSLTTGGPPYEQYV.

V and J are TRBV20-1 and TRBJ2-7; D remains unclear. Germline-derived CDR1 and CDR2 are DFQATT and SNEGSKA (reference sequence). This CDR3 has 11 amino acids. Trimming took off 5 bases at V and 4 bases at J, with 9 bases between the two ends. CDR3: CSAPHVYEQYF. The DNA of the CDR3 is TGCAGTGCTCCTCACGTATACGAGCAGTACTTC.

This clonotype turned up a few times. This chain uses TRBV5-1 with TRBJ2-1; the match to TRBD2 covers 11 bases. The V segment lost 2 bases and the J segment 0 bases; nucleotides outside the gene matches: 7. This CDR3 has 18 residues. Germline values: CDR1 SGHRS, CDR2 YFSETQ. CDR3 region: CASSFRLAGRSSYNEQFF. The CDR3 coding sequence is TGCGCCAGCAGCTTTAGACTAGCGGGGAGGAGCTCCTACAATGAGCAGTTCTTC. The variable domain in full, completed from reference TRBV5-1 and TRBJ2-1, reads KAGVTQTPRYLIKTRGQQVTLSCSPISGHRSVSWYQQTPGQGLQFLFEYFSETQRNKGNFPGRFSGRQFSNSRSEMNVSTLELGDSALYLCASSFRLAGRSSYNEQFFGPGTRLTVL.